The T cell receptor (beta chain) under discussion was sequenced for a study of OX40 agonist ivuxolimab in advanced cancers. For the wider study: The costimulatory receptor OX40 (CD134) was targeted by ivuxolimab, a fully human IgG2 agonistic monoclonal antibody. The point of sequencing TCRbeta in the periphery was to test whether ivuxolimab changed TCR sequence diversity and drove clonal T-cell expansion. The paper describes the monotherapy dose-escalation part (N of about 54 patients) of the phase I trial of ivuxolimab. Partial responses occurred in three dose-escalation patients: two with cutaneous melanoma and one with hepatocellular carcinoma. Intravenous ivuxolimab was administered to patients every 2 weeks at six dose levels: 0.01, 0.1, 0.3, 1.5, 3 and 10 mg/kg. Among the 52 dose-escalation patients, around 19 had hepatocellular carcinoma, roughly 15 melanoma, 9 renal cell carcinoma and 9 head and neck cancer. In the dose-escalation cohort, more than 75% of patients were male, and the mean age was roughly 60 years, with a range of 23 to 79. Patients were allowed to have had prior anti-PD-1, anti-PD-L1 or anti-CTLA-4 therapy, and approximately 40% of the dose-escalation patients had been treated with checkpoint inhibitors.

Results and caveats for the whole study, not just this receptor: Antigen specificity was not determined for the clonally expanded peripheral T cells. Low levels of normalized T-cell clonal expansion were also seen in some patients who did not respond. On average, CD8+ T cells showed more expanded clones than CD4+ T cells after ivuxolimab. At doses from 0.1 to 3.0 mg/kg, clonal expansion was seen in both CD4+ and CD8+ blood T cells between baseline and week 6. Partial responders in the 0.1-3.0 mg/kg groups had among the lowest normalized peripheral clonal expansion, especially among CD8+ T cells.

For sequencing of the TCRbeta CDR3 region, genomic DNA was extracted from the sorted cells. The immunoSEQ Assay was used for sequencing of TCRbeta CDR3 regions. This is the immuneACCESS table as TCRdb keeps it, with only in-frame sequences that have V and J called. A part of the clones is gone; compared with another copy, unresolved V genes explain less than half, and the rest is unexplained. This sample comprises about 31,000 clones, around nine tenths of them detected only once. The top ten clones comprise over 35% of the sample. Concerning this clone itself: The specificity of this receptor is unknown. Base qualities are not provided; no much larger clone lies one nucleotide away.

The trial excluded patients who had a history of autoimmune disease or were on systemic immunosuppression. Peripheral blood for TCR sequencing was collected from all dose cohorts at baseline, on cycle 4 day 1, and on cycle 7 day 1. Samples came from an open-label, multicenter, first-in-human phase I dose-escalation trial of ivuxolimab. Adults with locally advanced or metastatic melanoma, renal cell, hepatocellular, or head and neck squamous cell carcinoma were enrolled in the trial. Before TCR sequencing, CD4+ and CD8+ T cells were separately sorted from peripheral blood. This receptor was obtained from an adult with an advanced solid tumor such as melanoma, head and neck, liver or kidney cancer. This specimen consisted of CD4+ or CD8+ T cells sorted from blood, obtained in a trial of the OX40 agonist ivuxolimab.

The sequenced DNA is TGTGCCAGCAGTTTACGACCGTCGCCTTACGAGCAGTACTTC. The translation is CASSLRPSPYEQYF. Recombination linked TRBV27 to TRBJ2-7; the D gene lacks a confident call. The CDR1 and CDR2 encoded by the germline V gene (reference sequence) are MNHEY and SMNVEV. There are 14 amino acids in the CDR3, from cysteine to phenylalanine inclusive. Only the CDR3 DNA stays, 42 bases, in frame from base 1. The trim is 2 bases for V and 4 bases for J, with a gap of 12 bases between the germline ends.